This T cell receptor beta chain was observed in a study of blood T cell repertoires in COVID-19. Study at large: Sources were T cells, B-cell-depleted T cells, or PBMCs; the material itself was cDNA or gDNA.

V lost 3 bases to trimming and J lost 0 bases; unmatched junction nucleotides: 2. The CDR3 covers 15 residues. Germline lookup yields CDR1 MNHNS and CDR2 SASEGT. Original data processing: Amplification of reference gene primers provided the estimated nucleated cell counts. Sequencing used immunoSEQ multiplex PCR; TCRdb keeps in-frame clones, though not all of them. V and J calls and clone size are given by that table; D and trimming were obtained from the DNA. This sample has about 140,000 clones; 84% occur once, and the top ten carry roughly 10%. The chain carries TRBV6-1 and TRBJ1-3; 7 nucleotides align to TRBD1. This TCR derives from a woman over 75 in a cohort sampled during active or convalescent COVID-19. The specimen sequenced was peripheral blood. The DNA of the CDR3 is TGTGCCAGCAGTGAGGGACAGTTCTCTGGAAACACCATATATTTT. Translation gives CASSEGQFSGNTIYF.